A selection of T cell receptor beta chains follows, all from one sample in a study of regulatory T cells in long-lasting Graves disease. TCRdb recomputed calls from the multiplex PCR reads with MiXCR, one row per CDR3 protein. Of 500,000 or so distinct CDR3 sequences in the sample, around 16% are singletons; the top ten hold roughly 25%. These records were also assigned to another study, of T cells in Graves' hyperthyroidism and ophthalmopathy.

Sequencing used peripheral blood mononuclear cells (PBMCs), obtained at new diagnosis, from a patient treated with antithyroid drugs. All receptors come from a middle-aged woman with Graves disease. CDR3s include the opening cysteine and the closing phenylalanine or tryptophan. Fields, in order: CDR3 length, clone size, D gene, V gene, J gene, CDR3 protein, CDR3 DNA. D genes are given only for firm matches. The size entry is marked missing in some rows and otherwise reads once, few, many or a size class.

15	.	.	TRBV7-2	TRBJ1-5	CASSLGGLYNQPQHF	TGTGCCAGCAGCTTAGGTGGACTGTACAATCAGCCCCAGCATTTT
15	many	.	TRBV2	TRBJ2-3	CASSEEQTYTDTQYF	TGTGCCAGCAGTGAGGAACAGACTTACACAGATACGCAGTATTTT
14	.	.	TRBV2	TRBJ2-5	CASMWTFLGETQYF	TGTGCCAGCATGTGGACCTTCCTGGGAGAGACCCAGTACTTC
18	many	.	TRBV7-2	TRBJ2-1	CASSSGGYRPRGYNEQFF	TGTGCCAGCAGCAGTGGAGGGTATCGACCAAGGGGGTACAATGAGCAGTTCTTC
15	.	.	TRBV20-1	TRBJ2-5	CSARDFTNVGETQYF	TGCAGTGCTAGAGATTTCACTAACGTAGGAGAGACCCAGTACTTC
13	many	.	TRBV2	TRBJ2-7	CASRLGPTYEQYF	TGTGCCAGCAGGCTGGGCCCCACCTACGAGCAGTACTTC
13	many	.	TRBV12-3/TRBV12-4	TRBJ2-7	CASSFGQGNEQYF	TGTGCCAGCAGTTTTGGGCAGGGGAACGAGCAGTACTTC
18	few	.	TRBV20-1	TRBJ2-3	CSASHIRGTPSPTDTQYF	TGCAGTGCTAGCCATATACGGGGAACCCCCTCCCCTACAGATACGCAGTATTTT
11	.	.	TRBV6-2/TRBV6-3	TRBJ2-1	CASGRDQEQFF	TGTGCCAGCGGCCGAGATCAGGAGCAGTTCTTC
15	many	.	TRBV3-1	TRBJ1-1	CASSNSGSTLSEAFF	TGTGCCAGCAGTAACAGCGGGAGTACACTGTCTGAAGCTTTCTTT
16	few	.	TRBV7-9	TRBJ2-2	CASTLKTGGNAGELFF	TGTGCCAGCACCCTTAAGACCGGAGGGAATGCCGGGGAGCTGTTTTTT
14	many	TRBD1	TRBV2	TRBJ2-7	CASFTGAISYEQYF	TGTGCCAGCTTCACAGGGGCCATCTCCTACGAGCAGTACTTC
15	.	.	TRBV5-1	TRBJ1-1	CASSLALGMSTEAFF	TGCGCCAGCAGCTTGGCCTTGGGGATGAGCACTGAAGCTTTCTTT
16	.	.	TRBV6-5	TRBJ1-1	CASSYYGARSNTEAFF	TGTGCCAGCAGTTACTACGGGGCACGATCGAACACTGAAGCTTTCTTT
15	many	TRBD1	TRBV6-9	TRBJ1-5	CASSYSSSGGQPQHF	TGTGCCAGCAGTTACTCCTCCTCAGGGGGTCAGCCCCAGCATTTT
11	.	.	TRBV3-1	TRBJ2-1	CASSQDGGQFF	TGTGCCAGCAGCCAAGATGGAGGGCAGTTCTTC
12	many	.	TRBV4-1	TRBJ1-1	CASSQDHSEAFF	TGCGCCAGCAGCCAAGATCACAGTGAAGCTTTCTTT
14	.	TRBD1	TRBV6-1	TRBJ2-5	CASKTGKTKETQYF	TGTGCCAGCAAGACAGGGAAAACTAAAGAGACCCAGTACTTC
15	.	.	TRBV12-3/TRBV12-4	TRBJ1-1	CASSSLMSANTEAFF	TGTGCCAGCAGTTCCCTTATGTCGGCGAACACTGAAGCTTTCTTT
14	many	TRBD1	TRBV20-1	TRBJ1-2	CSARETGTGGSGTF	TGCAGTGCTAGAGAAACCGGGACAGGGGGATCAGGCACCTTC
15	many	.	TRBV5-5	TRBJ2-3	CASSLFSGSTDTQYF	TGTGCCAGCAGCTTGTTTAGCGGTAGCACAGATACGCAGTATTTT
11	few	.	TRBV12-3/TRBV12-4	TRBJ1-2	CASTQGYGYTF	TGTGCCAGCACCCAGGGCTATGGCTACACCTTC
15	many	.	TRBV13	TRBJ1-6	CASSSGPRLDSPLHF	TGTGCCAGCAGCTCCGGACCGAGGCTGGATTCACCCCTCCACTTT
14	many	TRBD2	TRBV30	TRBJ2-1	CAWSRASGSNEQFF	TGTGCCTGGAGCCGGGCTAGCGGGAGCAATGAGCAGTTCTTC
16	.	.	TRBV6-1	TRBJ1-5	CASSVEAGVGNQPQHF	TGTGCCAGCAGCGTGGAAGCCGGGGTCGGCAATCAGCCCCAGCATTTT
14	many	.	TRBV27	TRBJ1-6	CASSLSPPTSPLHF	TGTGCCAGCAGTTTATCGCCTCCAACTTCACCCCTCCACTTT
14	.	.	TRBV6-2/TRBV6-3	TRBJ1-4	CASSYSLSNEKLFF	TGTGCCAGCAGTTACTCGTTGAGTAATGAAAAACTGTTTTTT
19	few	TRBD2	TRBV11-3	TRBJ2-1	CASSIPGVASGGNYNEQFF	TGTGCCAGCAGCATCCCCGGGGTTGCTAGCGGGGGGAATTACAATGAGCAGTTCTTC
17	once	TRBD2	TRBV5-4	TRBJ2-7	CASSSLAGAVNPYEQYF	TGTGCCAGCAGCTCCCTAGCGGGGGCCGTGAACCCCTACGAGCAGTACTTC
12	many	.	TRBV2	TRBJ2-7	CASRKGPYEQYF	TGTGCCAGCAGAAAAGGGCCCTACGAGCAGTACTTC